The 31 T cell receptor beta chains in this list originate from one sample, sequenced in a study of blood T cell repertoires in COVID-19. Generated by immunoSEQ multiplex PCR, the TCRdb table keeps only in-frame clones and is missing some. This table has around 170,000 clones, 88% appearing once. The source material was peripheral blood. Receptors were obtained from a man aged 60 to 75 with acute or convalescent COVID-19.

Comments on this clone: The same CDR3 arises from other DNA sequences in this sample as well. The chain employs TRBV6-1 and TRBJ2-1; D possibly corresponds to TRBD2 (6 bases). V was cut by 0 bases and J by 4 bases, with 7 bases left in between. The CDR3 has 14 residues. CDR1 is MNHNS, CDR2 SASEGT, per germline. This chain's CDR3 is CASSEAGGYNEQFF. CDR3 nucleotide sequence: TGTGCCAGCAGTGAAGCGGGGGGATACAATGAGCAGTTCTTC.

This chain connects TRBV30 to TRBJ1-1; TRBD1 matches 9 bases. This CDR3 has 13 amino acids. Per the germline V gene, CDR1 is GTSNPN and CDR2 is SVGIG (reference sequence). V lost 4 bases, J lost 3 bases, and 3 bases stayed unmatched. Written as DNA, the CDR3 is TGTGCCTGGACCGGGACAGGGTACACTGAAGCTTTCTTT. Translating it yields CAWTGTGYTEAFF.

The J gene is TRBJ2-1, the V gene TRBV30; unclear D gene. This CDR3 has 14 amino acids. Trimming shortened V by 6 bases and J by 0 bases, and 12 bases separated the two germline ends. Germline loops: CDR1 GTSNPN, CDR2 SVGIG (reference sequence). CDR3 sequence: CACSTVRSYNEQFF. CDR3 nucleotide sequence: TGTGCCTGCTCTACTGTCCGCTCCTACAATGAGCAGTTCTTC.

The chain carries TRBV6-7 and TRBJ2-5; 9 bases map to TRBD1. TRBV6-7 is an open reading frame, and its role is uncertain. The CDR3 is 19 residues long. Trimming cost V 0 bases and J 7 bases; bases outside gene matches: 18. CDR3 sequence reads: CASSYSLRSGQGFFWTQYF. The CDR3, as DNA: TGTGCCAGCAGTTACTCCCTTCGTTCTGGACAGGGGTTTTTCTGGACCCAGTACTTC.

The genes are TRBV10-3 and TRBJ1-1; D remains ambiguous. V lost 0 bases and J lost 1, with 6 bases in between. Germline-derived CDR1 and CDR2 are ENHRY and SYGVKD. The CDR3 is 14 residues long. The CDR3 protein is CAISESAENTEAFF. The CDR3 DNA sequence: TGTGCCATCAGTGAGTCGGCGGAGAACACTGAAGCTTTCTTT.

This clone was seen only once. J is TRBJ1-1 and V is TRBV6-4; the match to TRBD1 covers 7 bases. The germline CDR1 and CDR2 sequences are MRHNA and SNTAGT. This CDR3 has 14 residues. Germline trimming cut 3 bases from V and 4 bases from J; bases unmatched to any gene: 5. CDR3 sequence reads: CASSETGSSTEAFF. CDR3 nucleotides: TGTGCCAGCAGTGAGACAGGGTCGAGCACTGAAGCTTTCTTT.

The J gene is TRBJ2-2, the V gene TRBV4-1; no firm D call. CDR3 length: 17 residues. V was cut by 0 bases and J by 4 bases, with 15 bases left in between. Germline V gives CDR1 MGHRA, CDR2 YSYEKL. The DNA of the CDR3 is TGCGCCAGCAGCCAAGAGGGCCAGCCTTTAGGCACCGGGGAGCTGTTTTTT. As protein: CASSQEGQPLGTGELFF.

This chain links TRBV20-1 with TRBJ2-1; D may be TRBD2 (6 bases). The germline V gene has CDR1 DFQATT and CDR2 SNEGSKA (reference sequence). Trimming left V 3 bases short and J 8 bases short, with 11 bases between. The CDR3 consists of 12 residues. CDR3 amino acids: CSASGTGDEQFF. The CDR3 DNA reads as TGCAGTGCTAGTGGGACTGGCGATGAGCAGTTCTTC.

The chain uses TRBV5-1 and TRBJ2-5; no firm D call. Germline assignment: CDR1 SGHRS and CDR2 YFSETQ. V shed 4 bases and J shed 0 bases, with 16 bases lying between them. This CDR3 spans 16 amino acids. CDR3 sequence reads: CASSPLRTVNQETQYF. In DNA form, the CDR3 reads TGCGCCAGCAGCCCGTTGCGCACTGTCAACCAAGAGACCCAGTACTTC.

The chain recombines TRBV7-6 with TRBJ2-2; 10 bases fit TRBD2. Germline-derived CDR1 and CDR2 are SGHVS and FNYEAQ. The CDR3 loop spans 16 amino acids. V lost 1 base to trimming and J lost 6 bases; unmatched junction nucleotides: 5. The CDR3 nucleotides are TGTGCCAGCAGCTTAGAGGCTAGCGGGAGAGCCGGGGAGCTGTTTTTT. It is translated as CASSLEASGRAGELFF.

V is TRBV7-3 and J is TRBJ2-5; D is perhaps TRBD1 (6 bases). Trimming took 2 bases from V and 2 from J, leaving 21 bases between them. This CDR3 region has 18 residues. CDR1 and CDR2 from the germline V gene are SGHTA and FQGTGA. As DNA, the CDR3 is TGTGCCAGCAGCTTACCGAGGGTTTCGGGACACCGACAAGAGACCCAGTACTTC. As protein: CASSLPRVSGHRQETQYF.

The V and J genes are TRBV6-5 and TRBJ1-3, with 7 bases aligning to TRBD1. The CDR3 sequence is 15 residues long. J gave up 0 bases and V 1 base, and 0 bases lay outside the gene matches. CDR1 and CDR2 from the germline V gene are MNHEY and SVGAGI. CDR3 coding DNA: TGTGCCAGCAGTTACTGGGACAGCTCTGGAAACACCATATATTTT. Protein product: CASSYWDSSGNTIYF.

The V and J genes are TRBV5-6 and TRBJ1-2; 7 bases agree with TRBD1. The V gene end was trimmed by 3 bases and the J gene end by 4 bases; junction bases not matched to a gene: 9. Germline V gives CDR1 SGHDT, CDR2 YYEEEE. The CDR3 runs to 15 residues. As DNA, the CDR3 is TGTGCCAGCAGCTCTCGGGACAGCGCCTTCTATGGCTACACCTTC. It specifies CASSSRDSAFYGYTF.

This clone was detected only once. The V call is TRBV29-1, the J call TRBJ1-5, with 8 bases fitting TRBD1. The CDR3 length is 14 residues. V lost 4 bases to trimming and J lost 2 bases; unmatched junction nucleotides: 4. CDR1 and CDR2 (germline): SQVTM, ANQGSEA. The CDR3 DNA follows: TGCAGCGTTGGTTGGGGACAGGGCAATCAGCCCCAGCATTTT. This sequence encodes CSVGWGQGNQPQHF.

The chain links TRBV5-1 to TRBJ1-2; no firm D call. The germline V and J ends were trimmed by 4 bases and 3 bases, with 16 bases remaining between them. Germline-derived CDR1 and CDR2 are SGHRS and YFSETQ. There are 15 residues in the CDR3. In DNA form, the CDR3 reads TGCGCCAGCAGCCCGACATCTGGAATATACTATGGCTACACCTTC. Its protein is CASSPTSGIYYGYTF.

This chain joins TRBV11-2 and TRBJ1-2; 7 bases are a match to TRBD1. The CDR3 runs to 14 residues. Germline V gives CDR1 SGHAT, CDR2 FQNNGV. The trim removed 4 bases at V and 6 bases at J, leaving 8 bases unmatched. The CDR3 coding sequence is TGTGCCAGCAGCTCGGGGACAGCTGTTGATGGCTACACCTTC. Its protein is CASSSGTAVDGYTF.

The chain links TRBV6-1 to TRBJ2-2; no reliable D call. V lost 3 bases, J lost 6 bases, and 14 bases lay in between. In germline, CDR1 is MNHNS, CDR2 SASEGT. The CDR3 consists of 15 residues. CDR3 in DNA: TGTGCCAGCAGTGAGAACTCCCGCGCCGCCGGGGAGCTGTTTTTT. Translation: CASSENSRAAGELFF.

This chain uses TRBV9 with TRBJ2-2, with D possibly being TRBD1 (6 bases). This CDR3 is 15 amino acids long. The germline V and J ends were trimmed by 3 bases and 4 bases, with 13 bases remaining between them. Germline V gene data show CDR1 as SGDLS and CDR2 as YYNGEE. The CDR3 coding sequence is TGTGCCAGCAGCGATGACAGGAGGAGCACCGGGGAGCTGTTTTTT. As protein: CASSDDRRSTGELFF.

This clone was counted a few times. The CDR3 nucleotides are TGTGCCAGCAGCTCAGCCCCAGGGATCAACACCGGGGAGCTGTTTTTT. Translated, it gives CASSSAPGINTGELFF. The J gene is TRBJ2-2, the V gene TRBV9, with D possibly being TRBD1 (5 bases). The germline V gene has CDR1 SGDLS and CDR2 YYNGEE. CDR3 size: 16 residues. V lost 4 bases, J lost 2 bases, and 15 bases lay in between.

The chain links TRBV19 to TRBJ2-1, with 10 bases that match TRBD2. From germline, CDR1 is LNHDA and CDR2 SQIVND (reference sequence). V trimming: 7 bases; J trimming: 3 bases; junction bases outside the gene matches: 9. The CDR3 consists of 16 residues. The chain's CDR3 is CASTSSGRTIYNEQFF. CDR3 nucleotide sequence: TGTGCCAGTACTTCTAGCGGGAGAACTATCTACAATGAGCAGTTCTTC.

J is TRBJ1-4 and V is TRBV5-1; a weak D match, TRBD1 (6 bases). CDR3 length equals 15 residues. The V and J ends lost 4 bases and 4 bases respectively, with 14 bases between them. Germline assignment: CDR1 SGHRS and CDR2 YFSETQ. The CDR3 reads CASSAGDGGNEKLFF. DNA for the CDR3: TGCGCCAGCAGCGCAGGGGATGGGGGTAATGAAAAACTGTTTTTT.

This clone has more than one count but fewer than ten. V gene TRBV7-3 combines with J gene TRBJ2-2; D is perhaps TRBD2 (7 bases). Germline values: CDR1 SGHTA, CDR2 FQGTGA. V dropped 5 bases and J dropped 5 bases, with 21 bases sitting between them. This CDR3 is 17 amino acids long. The CDR3 reads CASSPDWRGLRTGELFF. In DNA form, the CDR3 reads TGTGCCAGCAGCCCAGACTGGCGGGGGCTTCGGACCGGGGAGCTGTTTTTT.

CDR3 residues: CASSLVAARAEAFF. In nucleotides, the CDR3 is TGTGCCAGCAGCTTGGTCGCAGCCCGGGCTGAAGCTTTCTTT. V and J are TRBV5-4 and TRBJ1-1, with no clear D. Germline V gives CDR1 SGHNT, CDR2 YYREEE (reference sequence). The CDR3 runs 14 residues. V was trimmed by 0 bases and J by 6 bases, leaving 12 bases between them.

CDR3 nucleotide sequence: TGTGCCAGCAGTCCAGGGCGCGAGCAGAGCTACACCTTC. The encoded protein is CASSPGREQSYTF. The chain carries TRBV6-2 or TRBV6-3 and TRBJ1-2, with D tentatively TRBD1 (5 bases). The CDR3 totals 13 residues. V was shortened by 5 bases and J by 9 bases, with 16 bases between the two germline ends. Germline V gives CDR1 MNHEY, CDR2 SVGEGT.

The J gene is TRBJ2-3, the V gene TRBV5-4, with 9 positions matching TRBD2. Looked up from germline, CDR1 is SGHNT and CDR2 is YYREEE (reference sequence). The CDR3 loop spans 17 amino acids. V trimming: 6 bases; J trimming: 4 bases; junction bases outside the gene matches: 15. The CDR3 is CASTLGTSGPRSDTQYF. For the CDR3, the DNA is TGTGCCAGCACCCTGGGAACTAGCGGGCCCAGATCAGATACGCAGTATTTT.

The chain recombines TRBV9 with TRBJ2-1; 7 bases line up with TRBD2. Per germline, CDR1 SGDLS and CDR2 YYNGEE. V lost 4 bases and J lost 7; bases outside the gene matches: 11. The length of the CDR3 is 15 residues. The CDR3 reads CASSPRGTITNEQFF. Written as DNA, the CDR3 is TGTGCCAGCAGCCCACGCGGGACTATAACGAATGAGCAGTTCTTC.

The chain couples TRBV24-1 to TRBJ2-3, with TRBD2 identical over 7 bases. Germline-derived CDR1 and CDR2 are KGHDR and SFDVKD. The CDR3 runs 14 residues. The V segment lost 9 bases and the J segment 3 bases; nucleotides outside the gene matches: 8. CDR3 bases: TGTGCCACCGGGAGGGGAAGTGGAACAGATACGCAGTATTTT. It encodes CATGRGSGTDTQYF.

The CDR3 region has the DNA TGTGCCTGGAAACCGACCTTGACAGGGGGTGGCGGGGAGCTGTTTTTT. As protein: CAWKPTLTGGGGELFF. This chain connects TRBV30 to TRBJ2-2; 9 nucleotides match TRBD1. J was trimmed by 7 bases and V by 4 bases; bases with no gene match: 13. CDR1 and CDR2 from the germline V gene are GTSNPN and SVGIG (reference sequence). The CDR3 loop spans 16 amino acids.

The rearrangement uses TRBV10-1 and TRBJ2-1, with 12 bases fitting TRBD1. The CDR3 sequence is 15 residues long. Germline V gives CDR1 WNHNN, CDR2 SYGVQD (reference sequence). V lost 6 bases, J lost 7 bases, and 7 bases stayed unmatched. CDR3 in DNA: TGCGCCAGCAGCCTTTCGGGACAGGGGGCAAATGAGCAGTTCTTC. Translated, it gives CASSLSGQGANEQFF.

This sequence joins TRBV7-9 and TRBJ2-5; 11 bases agree with TRBD2. Germline V gene sequence: CDR1 SEHNR, CDR2 FQNEAQ (reference sequence). The V gene end was trimmed by 4 bases and the J gene end by 4 bases; junction bases not matched to a gene: 8. The CDR3 has 16 residues. The CDR3 is CASSSALAGARETQYF. The CDR3 DNA reads TGTGCCAGCAGCTCCGCACTAGCGGGAGCGAGAGAGACCCAGTACTTC.

The chain employs TRBV10-3 and TRBJ1-2, with D possibly TRBD1 on 5 matching bases. The germline V gene encodes CDR1 ENHRY and CDR2 SYGVKD. V gave up 4 bases and J gave up 1 base, with 19 bases separating them. The CDR3 is 17 amino acids. For the CDR3, the DNA is TGTGCCATCAGTGCCGGGCGCGGGACGACCGGTAACTATGGCTACACCTTC. This translates into CAISAGRGTTGNYGYTF.